These 11 T cell receptor beta chains share one sample of origin, sequenced in a study of T cell responses to AZD1222 COVID-19 vaccine. Measured with immunoSEQ multiplex PCR; TCRdb has only the in-frame clones, and not every one. The sample has approximately 200,000 clones; approximately 93% are singletons. Sample: peripheral blood, taken 28 days after the second AZD1222 dose. The receptor set was obtained from an adult who received the AZD1222 COVID-19 vaccine.

V gene TRBV6-5 combines with J gene TRBJ1-2, with 7 positions matching TRBD1. V gave up 6 bases and J gave up 2 bases; unmatched junction bases: 0. The CDR3 consists of 12 residues. In germline, CDR1 is MNHEY, CDR2 SVGAGI. As DNA, the CDR3 is TGTGCCAGCAGACAGGGGAACTATGGCTACACCTTC. Translating it yields CASRQGNYGYTF.

This chain connects TRBV6-5 to TRBJ1-1, with TRBD1 as a possible D gene (6 bases). The CDR3 is made up of 13 amino acids. From germline, CDR1 is MNHEY and CDR2 SVGAGI. The germline V and J ends were trimmed by 0 bases and 6 bases, with 8 bases remaining between them. CDR3 region: CASSYSQGAEAFF. In DNA, the CDR3 is TGTGCCAGCAGTTACTCACAGGGCGCTGAAGCTTTCTTT.

The chain uses TRBV6-6 and TRBJ2-2; no reliable D call. CDR1 is MNHNY and CDR2 is SVGAGI in the germline V gene (reference sequence). Trimming removed 2 bases at V and 3 bases at J, with 13 bases between. The CDR3 consists of 16 residues. CDR3 residues: CASSYGRRLDTGELFF. In DNA, the CDR3 is TGTGCCAGCAGTTACGGGCGCAGGCTAGACACCGGGGAGCTGTTTTTT.

V and J are TRBV6-5 and TRBJ2-7, with 8 bases lining up with TRBD1. Germline CDR1 MNHEY, CDR2 SVGAGI. This CDR3 region has 15 residues. The junction had 14 bases not matched to a gene; V was cut back by 7 bases and J by 6 bases. The chain's CDR3 is CASITLTDRDCEQYF. In DNA form, the CDR3 reads TGTGCCAGCATCACGCTCACGGACAGGGACTGCGAGCAGTACTTC.

J is TRBJ2-5 and V is TRBV5-5; D is possibly TRBD2 (5 bases). V lost 2 bases to trimming and J lost 2 bases, with 7 bases between them. The length of the CDR3 is 13 residues. Germline values: CDR1 SGHKS, CDR2 YYEKEE (reference sequence). CDR3 loop: CASSFGNQETQYF. The CDR3 coding sequence is TGTGCCAGCAGCTTCGGGAATCAAGAGACCCAGTACTTC.

This sequence joins TRBV24-1 and TRBJ2-1, with D perhaps matching TRBD1 (6 bases). Germline-derived CDR1 and CDR2 are KGHDR and SFDVKD. This CDR3 is 15 amino acids long. V lost 6 bases to trimming and J lost 0 bases, with 11 bases between them. This CDR3 reads CATSQGDTSYNEQFF. The CDR3 DNA follows: TGTGCCACCAGTCAAGGGGACACCTCCTACAATGAGCAGTTCTTC.

The CDR3 coding sequence is TGTGCCATCAGAATCGGGGCCAGCGGGGGGGCCTACGAGCAGTACTTC. This sequence encodes CAIRIGASGGAYEQYF. V is TRBV10-3 and J is TRBJ2-7; 10 nucleotides line up with TRBD2. CDR1 ENHRY and CDR2 SYGVKD come from the germline V gene. The ends lost 6 bases at V and 2 bases at J; junction bases unmatched: 10. The CDR3 totals 16 residues.

The chain has TRBV5-1 and TRBJ2-3; D is unresolved. This CDR3 region has 14 residues. The germline gives CDR1 SGHRS, CDR2 YFSETQ. V lost 0 bases and J 1 base, leaving 6 bases between the germline ends. The CDR3 spells CASSLGGGTDTQYF. DNA for the CDR3: TGCGCCAGCAGCTTGGGCGGCGGCACAGATACGCAGTATTTT.

The V call is TRBV5-4, the J call TRBJ2-2; D perhaps matches TRBD1 (6 bases). Per the germline V gene, CDR1 is SGHNT and CDR2 is YYREEE (reference sequence). The CDR3 spans 17 residues. Trimming took off 4 bases at V and 7 bases at J, with 23 bases between the two ends. DNA of the CDR3: TGTGCCAGCAGCCCGAGTTCCCACCACAGGGCTCTCGGGGAGCTGTTTTTT. It encodes CASSPSSHHRALGELFF.

The chain couples TRBV12-5 to TRBJ2-5; 7 positions match TRBD1. Losses at the gene ends were 1 base for V and 2 bases for J; bases not matched to a gene: 4. The germline V gene encodes CDR1 LGHNT and CDR2 FRNRAP. The CDR3 consists of 15 residues. The CDR3 DNA sequence: TGTGCTAGTGGTTTGGGACGACAGGGTCAAGAGACCCAGTACTTC. It is translated as CASGLGRQGQETQYF. The full variable domain, in which reference TRBV12-5 and TRBJ2-5 provide the parts outside the CDR3, is DARVTQTPRHKVTEMGQEVTMRCQPILGHNTVFWYRQTMMQGLELLAYFRNRAPLDDSGMPKDRFSAEMPDATLATLKIQPSEPRDSAVYFCASGLGRQGQETQYFGPGTRLLVL.

The chain links TRBV7-2 to TRBJ1-5; D is unclear. CDR3 size: 14 residues. Trimming took off 5 bases at V and 2 bases at J, with 10 bases between the two ends. CDR1 SGHTA and CDR2 FQGNSA come from the germline V gene. Here the CDR3 reads CASSPGYGNQPQHF. CDR3 nucleotide sequence: TGTGCCAGCAGCCCCGGATACGGCAATCAGCCCCAGCATTTT.